A single sample gave rise to the 19 T cell receptor beta chains below, sequenced in a study of blood T cell repertoires in COVID-19. Profiled with immunoSEQ multiplex PCR; TCRdb holds only in-frame clones, not every one. The data contain 200,000 to 250,000 clones, under 85% of them singletons. Material: peripheral blood. The receptors here all came from a human donor in a cohort sampled during active COVID-19.

This chain connects TRBV29-1 to TRBJ2-3; unclear D gene. Trimming left V 3 bases short and J 4 bases short, with 8 bases between. CDR1 is SQVTM and CDR2 is ANQGSEA in the germline V gene. The CDR3 is made up of 12 amino acids. CDR3 loop: CSVEVRPDTQYF. DNA for the CDR3: TGCAGCGTTGAGGTGCGCCCAGATACGCAGTATTTT.

The chain combines TRBV18 with TRBJ2-5, with a tentative D call TRBD1 (6 bases). The CDR3 spans 14 residues. The germline V gene has CDR1 KGHSH and CDR2 LQKENI. V was pared by 0 bases and J by 4 bases, with 9 bases between. The CDR3 loop is CASSPPGQSETQYF. The CDR3 DNA follows: TGTGCCAGCTCACCACCTGGACAGTCAGAGACCCAGTACTTC.

The CDR3 sequence: CASRPGLAGGGEQFF. DNA for the CDR3: TGTGCCAGCAGACCCGGACTAGCGGGAGGAGGTGAGCAGTTCTTC. This chain uses TRBV6-5 with TRBJ2-1, with 14 bases aligning to TRBD2. Trimming removed 6 bases from V and 9 bases from J; junction bases left unmatched: 7. Germline V gene data show CDR1 as MNHEY and CDR2 as SVGAGI. The CDR3 is made up of 15 amino acids.

The V call is TRBV28, the J call TRBJ1-5, with D perhaps matching TRBD1 (5 bases). This CDR3 region has 12 residues. CDR1 and CDR2 from the germline V gene are MDHEN and SYDVKM. V was shortened by 6 bases and J by 5 bases, with 8 bases between the two germline ends. The CDR3 protein is CASSDSYQPQHF. Here the CDR3 DNA reads TGTGCCAGCAGCGACAGTTATCAGCCCCAGCATTTT.

The DNA of the CDR3 is TGTGCCTGGAGCGAAGGGGGACCCTCAGCCAAAAACATTCAGTACTTC. It codes for CAWSEGGPSAKNIQYF. The chain couples TRBV30 to TRBJ2-4; D is possibly TRBD1 (6 bases). Germline V lookup: CDR1 GTSNPN, CDR2 SVGIG (reference sequence). V lost 3 bases to trimming and J lost 0 bases, with 15 bases between them. This CDR3 has 16 residues.

This chain joins TRBV4-2 and TRBJ2-1, with D perhaps matching TRBD2 (7 bases). This CDR3 has 16 amino acids. The germline gives CDR1 LGHNA, CDR2 YNFKEQ. V lost 4 bases, J lost 0 bases, and 13 bases lay in between. The CDR3 sequence: CASSPTRGASYNEQFF. CDR3 DNA sequence: TGTGCCAGCAGCCCCACCCGGGGGGCCTCCTACAATGAGCAGTTCTTC.

The chain uses TRBV10-2 and TRBJ2-1; 8 bases match TRBD1. The CDR3 consists of 15 residues. CDR1 WSHSY and CDR2 SAAADI come from the germline V gene. The V and J ends lost 6 bases and 6 bases, in that order; junction bases with no gene match: 10. The CDR3 nucleotides read TGCGCCAGCAGGGGGACAGGTAGTATTTCCAATGAGCAGTTCTTC. Residues: CASRGTGSISNEQFF.

This rearrangement joins TRBV5-1 to TRBJ1-1; unclear D gene. Germline V gene data show CDR1 as SGHRS and CDR2 as YFSETQ. Trimming removed 5 bases at V and 1 base at J, with 9 bases between. The CDR3 totals 13 residues. This CDR3 is CASSVPGNTEAFF. The CDR3 DNA reads TGCGCCAGCAGTGTCCCGGGGAACACTGAAGCTTTCTTT.

The rearrangement links TRBV19 to TRBJ2-3; D gene uncertain. The CDR3 covers 13 residues. V was trimmed by 4 bases and J by 0 bases, leaving 5 bases between them. From germline, CDR1 is LNHDA and CDR2 SQIVND (reference sequence). CDR3 sequence: CASSRASTDTQYF. The CDR3 DNA reads TGTGCCAGTAGTAGGGCAAGCACAGATACGCAGTATTTT.

The chain has TRBV27 and TRBJ1-3, with 8 bases identical to TRBD1. Per germline, CDR1 MNHEY and CDR2 SMNVEV (reference sequence). The V gene end was trimmed by 4 bases and the J gene end by 0 bases; junction bases not matched to a gene: 5. The CDR3 has 16 amino acids. The chain's CDR3 is CASSSYGQGSGNTIYF. The CDR3 coding sequence is TGTGCCAGCAGTTCTTACGGACAGGGCTCTGGAAACACCATATATTTT.

This clone was picked up a small number of times. The chain is built from TRBV7-2 and TRBJ2-7, with 9 positions matching TRBD1. This CDR3 is 14 amino acids long. Per the germline V gene, CDR1 is SGHTA and CDR2 is FQGNSA. Unmatched junction bases numbered 12, after V lost 8 bases and J lost 7 bases. The CDR3 reads CASSLSGTGKEQYF. In DNA, the CDR3 is TGTGCCAGCTCCCTTTCCGGGACAGGGAAGGAGCAGTACTTC.

V gene TRBV6-5 combines with J gene TRBJ1-2; 9 bases are a match to TRBD1. This CDR3 comprises 13 residues. Germline-derived CDR1 and CDR2 are MNHEY and SVGAGI. J gave up 7 bases and V 6 bases, and 6 bases lay outside the gene matches. CDR3 amino acids: CASRGQGIIGYTF. DNA for the CDR3: TGTGCCAGCAGGGGACAGGGAATTATTGGCTACACCTTC.

The rearrangement joins TRBV5-1 to TRBJ2-3; tentatively, D is TRBD1 (6 bases). Deletions cut 6 bases from V and 1 base from J, with 12 bases between. This CDR3 spans 14 amino acids. Germline V lookup: CDR1 SGHRS, CDR2 YFSETQ. The CDR3 loop reads CASTTGQGTDTQYF. The CDR3 DNA reads TGCGCCAGCACAACAGGGCAAGGCACAGATACGCAGTATTTT.

The V and J genes are TRBV19 and TRBJ2-7; 9 positions agree with TRBD2. The V gene's germline CDR1 is LNHDA and CDR2 SQIVND (reference sequence). V trimming: 3 bases; J trimming: 3 bases; junction bases outside the gene matches: 3. The CDR3 runs to 14 residues. CDR3 DNA: TGTGCCAGTAGTATTGGACTAGCGCTCTACGAGCAGTACTTC. Amino acid sequence: CASSIGLALYEQYF. Combining the CDR3 with reference TRBV19 and TRBJ2-7 gives the whole variable domain DGGITQSPKYLFRKEGQNVTLSCEQNLNHDAMYWYRQDPGQGLRLIYYSQIVNDFQKGDIAEGYSVSREKKESFPLTVTSAQKNPTAFYLCASSIGLALYEQYFGPGTRLTVT.

The chain joins TRBV11-2 to TRBJ2-1; D is possibly TRBD2 (5 bases). V lost 1 base and J lost 9, with 7 bases in between. The CDR3 runs 12 residues. The germline V gene has CDR1 SGHAT and CDR2 FQNNGV. Here the CDR3 DNA reads TGTGCCAGCAGCTTAGGGGCGGGTGAGCAGTTCTTC. This translates into CASSLGAGEQFF.

This chain uses TRBV14 with TRBJ2-1; 7 bases align to TRBD1. Germline CDR1 reads SGHDN; CDR2 reads FVKESK. This CDR3 contains 16 residues. V was clipped by 7 bases and J by 8 bases; unmatched bases: 17. Here the CDR3 reads CASTRTDRDVIDEQFF. The CDR3 DNA reads as TGTGCCAGCACCCGAACAGACAGGGACGTCATAGATGAGCAGTTCTTC.

This chain uses TRBV3-1 (or the pseudogene TRBV3-2) with TRBJ1-1; D gene unclear. CDR3 length: 14 amino acids. The germline V gene encodes CDR1 LGHDT and CDR2 YNNKEL (reference sequence). Deletions cut 2 bases from V and 0 bases from J, with 7 bases between. CDR3 nucleotide sequence: TGTGCCAGCAGCCAAAGCGAGTTGAACACTGAAGCTTTCTTT. Translating it yields CASSQSELNTEAFF.

The V gene is TRBV19, the J gene TRBJ1-2, with no clear D. Looked up from germline, CDR1 is LNHDA and CDR2 is SQIVND (reference sequence). The CDR3 spans 14 residues. With 1 base removed from V and 5 bases from J, the gap between germline ends came to 11 bases. The CDR3 DNA reads TGTGCCAGTAGTATAGGAGGTAGTAGGTATGGCTACACCTTC. Protein sequence: CASSIGGSRYGYTF.

The genes are TRBV27 and TRBJ1-1; TRBD1 might be the D (6 bases). The CDR3 sequence is 14 residues long. Germline CDR1 and CDR2: MNHEY and SMNVEV (reference sequence). V shed 4 bases and J shed 0 bases, with 9 bases lying between them. CDR3 sequence reads: CASSSGHMNTEAFF. Written as DNA, the CDR3 is TGTGCCAGCAGTTCGGGACACATGAACACTGAAGCTTTCTTT.